These 13 T cell receptor beta chains originate from one sample sequenced in a study of blood T cell repertoires in COVID-19. Using immunoSEQ multiplex PCR, the repertoire was profiled, and TCRdb retains in-frame clones only, with some absent. The profile shows about 380,000 clones, 81% of them singletons. The sequenced sample consisted of peripheral blood. The origin of the receptors is a human donor with acute or convalescent COVID-19. The donor label of this sample is uncertain.

V and J are TRBV2 and TRBJ1-2; weak D call: TRBD1 (5 bases). Germline V lookup: CDR1 SNHLY, CDR2 FYNNEI. V lost 6 bases and J 10 bases, leaving 15 bases between the germline ends. The CDR3 length is 12 residues. For the CDR3, the DNA is TGTGCCAGCAGAGAGTTCTTCAGGGACTACACCTTC. Protein sequence: CASREFFRDYTF.

The rearrangement links TRBV5-1 to TRBJ2-1; D is perhaps TRBD2 (5 bases). The length of the CDR3 is 15 residues. Trimming took 3 bases from V and 4 from J, leaving 14 bases between them. Germline V gene data show CDR1 as SGHRS and CDR2 as YFSETQ. CDR3 protein: CASSYTSGLYNEQFF. In nucleotides, the CDR3 is TGCGCCAGCAGCTATACATCAGGACTTTACAATGAGCAGTTCTTC.

This sequence joins TRBV6-5 and TRBJ2-1; 10 bases line up with TRBD2. Germline loops: CDR1 MNHEY, CDR2 SVGAGI. The ends lost 5 bases at V and 10 bases at J; junction bases unmatched: 8. The CDR3 has 14 amino acids. This CDR3 reads CASSIQRGGGEQFF. CDR3 coding DNA: TGTGCCAGCAGTATCCAGCGGGGGGGAGGCGAGCAGTTCTTC.

The CDR3 is CASSPEQGADAFF. In nucleotides, the CDR3 is TGTGCCAGCAGTCCTGAACAGGGGGCGGACGCTTTCTTT. The chain links TRBV12-3 or TRBV12-4 to TRBJ1-1; 9 nucleotides match TRBD1. The CDR3 covers 13 residues. J gave up 11 bases and V 5 bases, and 9 bases lay outside the gene matches.

The V call is TRBV28, the J call TRBJ2-2, with TRBD1 as a possible D gene (5 bases). Trimming removed 7 bases from V and 6 bases from J, with 9 bases in between. From germline, CDR1 is MDHEN and CDR2 SYDVKM. The CDR3 runs to 12 residues. The CDR3 protein is CASTLGAGELFF. CDR3 bases: TGTGCCAGCACCCTAGGGGCCGGGGAGCTGTTTTTT.

The chain couples TRBV5-1 to TRBJ2-1; 7 bases align to TRBD2. This CDR3 contains 20 residues. The germline gives CDR1 SGHRS, CDR2 YFSETQ. After removal of 0 bases from V and 8 bases from J, the junction contained 23 bases not matched to a gene. This CDR3 is CASSLARTRAYSEGRDEQFF. The CDR3 DNA reads as TGCGCCAGCAGCTTGGCGAGGACTAGGGCGTATTCGGAGGGACGGGATGAGCAGTTCTTC.

Comment on this clone: Mismatch with germline at one junction end may stem from a read error. The chain employs TRBV19 and TRBJ2-3, with 8 bases matching TRBD1. The CDR3 spans 12 residues. In germline, CDR1 is LNHDA, CDR2 SQIVND (reference sequence). The CDR3 protein is CASSMWQGALSF. In DNA form, the CDR3 reads TGTGCCAGTAGTATGTGGCAGGGGGCGCTTTCTTTT. Based on the CDR3 plus reference TRBV19 and TRBJ2-3, the full variable domain is DGGITQSPKYLFRKEGQNVTLSCEQNLNHDAMYWYRQDPGQGLRLIYYSQIVNDFQKGDIAEGYSVSREKKESFPLTVTSAQKNPTAFYLCASSMWQGALSFGPGTRLTVL.

CDR3: CASSSGTVYGYTF. The CDR3 DNA is TGTGCCAGCAGCTCCGGGACAGTCTATGGCTACACCTTC. The V and J genes are TRBV7-8 and TRBJ1-2; 7 bases are a match to TRBD1. Trimming took 4 bases from V and 4 from J; bases not matched to a gene: 3. CDR1 is SGHVS, CDR2 FQNEAQ, per germline. The CDR3 contains 13 residues.

The chain combines TRBV6-5 with TRBJ1-1; possible D gene TRBD1, 6 bases. The V end was cut by 6 bases, the J end by 4 bases, with 15 bases between. Germline V gives CDR1 MNHEY, CDR2 SVGAGI. This CDR3 region has 14 residues. CDR3 bases: TGTGCCAGCAGACAGGACAGTCGTACCACTGAAGCTTTCTTT. Translated, it gives CASRQDSRTTEAFF.

V is TRBV7-2 and J is TRBJ1-5, with D unclear. V lost 5 bases to trimming and J lost 4 bases, with 15 bases between them. Per germline, CDR1 SGHTA and CDR2 FQGNSA. The CDR3 is made up of 15 amino acids. In nucleotides, the CDR3 is TGTGCCAGCAGCGTAGTCGGCAGGAATAATCAGCCCCAGCATTTT. Its protein product is CASSVVGRNNQPQHF.

V usage is TRBV7-8 and J usage is TRBJ1-2; 7 positions match TRBD1. Germline-derived CDR1 and CDR2 are SGHVS and FQNEAQ. V was clipped by 5 bases and J by 4 bases; unmatched bases: 7. CDR3 length: 14 amino acids. The CDR3 spells CASSQQGPFYGYTF. For the CDR3, the DNA is TGTGCCAGCAGCCAACAGGGGCCCTTCTATGGCTACACCTTC.

The chain links TRBV6-1 to TRBJ1-6, with D possibly matching TRBD1 (5 bases). CDR3 length equals 16 residues. CDR1 and CDR2 (germline): MNHNS, SASEGT. The V gene lost 2 bases and the J gene lost 0 bases, with 8 bases spanning the gap. The CDR3 reads CASSEQGFSYNSPLHF. CDR3 coding DNA: TGTGCCAGCAGTGAACAGGGTTTCTCCTATAATTCACCCCTCCACTTT.

The rearrangement links TRBV7-9 to TRBJ1-5, with 8 bases matching TRBD1. With V trimmed by 4 bases and J by 7 bases, 12 bases remained unmatched. Germline values: CDR1 SEHNR, CDR2 FQNEAQ (reference sequence). The CDR3 runs to 16 residues. As DNA, the CDR3 is TGTGCCAGCAGCTCGTCCCGGGACAGGAACGGGCAGCCCCAGCATTTT. It codes for CASSSSRDRNGQPQHF. Based on the CDR3 plus reference TRBV7-9 and TRBJ1-5, the full variable domain is DTGVSQNPRHKITKRGQNVTFRCDPISEHNRLYWYRQTLGQGPEFLTYFQNEAQLEKSRLLSDRFSAERPKGSFSTLEIQRTEQGDSAMYLCASSSSRDRNGQPQHFGDGTRLSIL.